Listed here is a single T cell receptor beta chain. This entry comes from a study of blood T cell repertoires in COVID-19. Sequencing used immunoSEQ multiplex PCR; TCRdb keeps in-frame clones, though not all of them. The data show roughly 230,000 clones, roughly 87% seen once. This CDR3 has 15 amino acids. Germline CDR1 and CDR2: SGHNT and YYREEE (reference sequence). With V trimmed by 4 bases and J by 6 bases, 11 bases remained unmatched. The gene calls are TRBV5-4 and TRBJ1-1; 8 nucleotides align to TRBD1. Input material: peripheral blood. The source is a woman between 40 and 55 years old who had recovered from COVID-19. The chain's CDR3 is CASSPSGGGTPEAFF. CDR3 nucleotide sequence: TGTGCCAGCAGCCCTTCAGGGGGCGGCACCCCTGAAGCTTTCTTT.